Below, one T cell receptor (beta chain) is given with its context. This specimen belongs to a study of control samples from healthy donors and cancer patients. Trimming took off 3 bases at V and 3 bases at J, with 6 bases between the two ends. Per germline, CDR1 MDHEN and CDR2 SYDVKM. The CDR3 contains 12 residues. The protocol was immunoSEQ multiplex PCR, while the TCRdb copy is restricted to in-frame clones and leaves out a portion. Here the sample spans about 97,000 clones, around 92% being singletons. This TCR was recovered from a woman younger than 35 in good health. Input material: blood. The chain couples TRBV28 to TRBJ2-7, with D unclear. CDR3 sequence: CASSFTSYEQYF. In DNA form, the CDR3 reads TGTGCCAGCAGTTTTACCAGCTACGAGCAGTACTTC.